This T cell receptor (beta chain) stems from a study of blood T cells in healthy people across ages. Study conclusions and caveats: Comparison with aged donors showed that long-lived donors had more naive CD4+ cells and higher diversity.

Sample-barcoded 5' priming and a J-beta primer mix drove a second PCR of roughly 7 to 11 cycles. From the 5' RACE reads, TCRdb called clonotypes with MiXCR, one entry per CDR3 protein. The table has 700,000 to 900,000 distinct CDR3 sequences, roughly 25% seen once. Only a few counts were recorded for this clonotype. Its antigen is not known. One end of the junction is discordant with germline, which a read error may explain. The germline CDR1 and CDR2 sequences are SGHAT and FQDESV (reference sequence). This CDR3 is built from 13 residues. The sample also formed part of further work on T cells of mothers and their children.

The sequencing input was blood. The chain links TRBV11-1 to TRBJ1-1; D is possibly TRBD1 (5 bases). The receptor's source is a boy younger than 18 in good health. Written as DNA, the CDR3 is TGTGCCAGCAGCCCAGGGCCGAACGCTGAAGCTTTCTTT. It specifies CASSPGPNAEAFF.